The TCR beta chain described here comes from a study of tumor and adjacent non-tumor tissue in lung cancer. About the study: Approximately 4 million productive TCRbeta reads were obtained per sample on average. Study-level findings and limits: Top 100 clones took a larger repertoire share in normal lung.

The library came from three nested PCR rounds adapted from ARM-PCR protocols. Via MiXCR, TCRdb re-called the multiplex PCR reads, giving one row per CDR3 protein. The repertoire holds about 75,000 distinct CDR3 sequences, with 65% to 75% as singletons. The CDR3 consists of 13 residues. Trimming took off 2 bases at V and 3 bases at J, with 8 bases between the two ends. The germline gives CDR1 MNHEY, CDR2 SVGAGI. No cell sorting was done before RNA was extracted from the tissue. More than 3 cm separated this lung sample from the edge of the tumor. Turning to this clonotype: Its antigen is still unknown. Since a much larger clone is just one base distant, this may be a read error. Likely a read error: the CDR3 ends without its conserved phenylalanine or tryptophan.

The origin of this receptor is a woman in her fifties or sixties with non-small cell lung cancer. Sequenced material: distant non-tumor lung tissue. J is TRBJ2-7 and V is TRBV6-5; tentatively, D is TRBD2 (5 bases). CDR3 DNA sequence: TGTGCCAGCAGTTACCGGGGTCTCTACGAGCAGTACTAC. Its translation is CASSYRGLYEQYY.